Listed below are T cell receptor beta chains from one sample, sequenced in a study of vaccination effects on CD4 cells after COVID-19. Their cognate antigens are unknown. TCRdb keeps only in-frame clones here, not all; method: immunoSEQ multiplex PCR. Here the sample spans about 24,000 clones, roughly 80% being singletons. This specimen was CD4+ T cells from PBMCs cultured with HCoV-NL63 spike peptides, taken after COVID-19 vaccination. The receptors come from a human donor who received a COVID-19 vaccine. Both conserved end residues are part of each CDR3. A D gene is named only where the DNA matches it firmly. Clone size is not always given. Where it is, it says once, few, many or a class for expanded clones.

D | size | J | V | DNA | CDR3
TRBD1 | - | TRBJ2-1 | TRBV9 | TGTGCCAGCAGCACCCGGACAGGGGGCAATGAGCAGTTCTTC | CASSTRTGGNEQFF
TRBD2 | - | TRBJ2-2 | TRBV6-5 | TGTGCCAGCAGCCCCTGGCGGGGGGCGACCGGGGAGCTGTTTTTT | CASSPWRGATGELFF
TRBD1 | - | TRBJ1-5 | TRBV6-6 | TGTGCCAGCAGGACGGGACAGGGTCGTGCCAATCAGCCCCAGCATTTT | CASRTGQGRANQPQHF
- | - | TRBJ2-1 | TRBV7-3 | TGTGCCAGCAGCCAGGGGCGGGGCAACAATGAGCAGTTCTTC | CASSQGRGNNEQFF
- | - | TRBJ1-4 | TRBV6-2/TRBV6-3 | TGTGCCAGCAGCTGGACATTTGAAAAACTGTTTTTT | CASSWTFEKLFF
- | - | TRBJ1-1 | TRBV18 | TGTGCCAGCTCTCCGATCCCCGGGCCGGGCGCTGAAGCTTTCTTT | CASSPIPGPGAEAFF
- | - | TRBJ2-2 | TRBV25-1 | TGTGCCACCAGCAACGCCGGGTCCAACACCGGGGAGCTGTTTTTT | CATSNAGSNTGELFF
- | - | TRBJ2-3 | TRBV7-2 | TGTGCCAGCAGCCCTCATTCCGGGGACTCCTCAGATACGCAGTATTTT | CASSPHSGDSSDTQYF
TRBD1 | - | TRBJ2-5 | TRBV9 | TGTGCCAGCAGCGAGGGGACAGGGAGAAAGACCCAGTACTTC | CASSEGTGRKTQYF
- | - | TRBJ1-1 | TRBV7-2 | TGTGCCAGCAGCTTAGACAGGAACACTGAAGCTTTCTTT | CASSLDRNTEAFF
TRBD2 | - | TRBJ2-5 | TRBV29-1 | TGCAGCGTTGAATTGCGGGGGGGGCCAAGTCAAGAGACCCAGTACTTC | CSVELRGGPSQETQYF
- | - | TRBJ1-2 | TRBV29-1 | TGCAGCGTGTCCGTGGGGGGCGGCTACACCTTC | CSVSVGGGYTF
TRBD2 | once | TRBJ2-5 | TRBV28 | TGTGCCAGCAGCCACGATAGCGGGAGCGACCAAGAGACCCAGTACTTC | CASSHDSGSDQETQYF
- | once | TRBJ1-2 | TRBV9 | TGTGCCAGCAGCGCATTCGGGGCTAACTATGGCTACACCTTC | CASSAFGANYGYTF
- | - | TRBJ2-2 | TRBV7-2 | TGTGCCAGCAGCTTGGGCCTAGCGAACACCGGGGAGCTGTTTTTT | CASSLGLANTGELFF
TRBD1 | - | TRBJ1-5 | TRBV19 | TGTGCCAGTAATACACAGGGGGGCGGACAGCCCCAGCATTTT | CASNTQGGGQPQHF
- | - | TRBJ1-4 | TRBV2 | TGTGCCAGCAGCCAGGCCGGGGTACCCGAAAAACTGTTTTTT | CASSQAGVPEKLFF
TRBD1 | - | TRBJ1-4 | TRBV3-1/TRBV3-2 | TGTGCCAGCAGCCCCGGACAGGGAGGGGAAAAACTGTTTTTT | CASSPGQGGEKLFF
- | - | TRBJ1-2 | TRBV6-1 | TGTGCCAGCAGTGATGGGGTTATGACGGGCTACACCTTC | CASSDGVMTGYTF
TRBD2 | - | TRBJ2-1 | TRBV25-1 | TGTGCCAGCCGTCCGGGACTATCTTACAATGAGCAGTTCTTC | CASRPGLSYNEQFF
- | - | TRBJ1-1 | TRBV4-2 | TGTGCCAGCAGCCCCAGCGCAAGGAACACTGAAGCTTTCTTT | CASSPSARNTEAFF
- | - | TRBJ1-2 | TRBV5-1 | TGCGCCAGCAGCTTGGAGTATTCTCGGTCCAACTATGGCTACACCTTC | CASSLEYSRSNYGYTF
TRBD1 | - | TRBJ2-2 | TRBV7-3 | TGTGCCAGCAGCTCCCGGGACAGGGGAACCGGGGAGCTGTTTTTT | CASSSRDRGTGELFF
TRBD2 | once | TRBJ2-3 | TRBV7-9 | TGTGCCAGCAGCCCCCGACTAGCTAAGACAGATACGCAGTATTTT | CASSPRLAKTDTQYF
- | - | TRBJ2-3 | TRBV5-1 | TGCGCCAGCAGCTTGGCCGTCCCTAGCACAGATACGCAGTATTTT | CASSLAVPSTDTQYF
TRBD2 | - | TRBJ2-7 | TRBV7-8 | TGTGCCAGCAGCTGGGACCTAGCGGGAGTATACGAGCAGTACTTC | CASSWDLAGVYEQYF
TRBD2 | - | TRBJ2-2 | TRBV5-4 | TGTGCCAGCAGCTTGGCGCTAGCGGGTAGTCACACCGGGGAGCTGTTTTTT | CASSLALAGSHTGELFF
TRBD1 | - | TRBJ1-1 | TRBV5-1 | TGCGCCAGCGAGACCGGGACAGGGGGAAGTACTGAAGCTTTCTTT | CASETGTGGSTEAFF
TRBD2 | once | TRBJ2-3 | TRBV4-1 | TGCGCCAGCAGCCAAGATCGGTGGACTAGCGGGAGTACAGATACGCAGTATTTT | CASSQDRWTSGSTDTQYF
- | - | TRBJ2-7 | TRBV6-2/TRBV6-3 | TGTGCCAGCAGTAAACGACACGGCGAGCAGTACTTC | CASSKRHGEQYF
- | - | TRBJ1-4 | TRBV6-5 | TGTGCCAGCAGTTACGACCAGGGAAAGGAGGAAAAACTGTTTTTT | CASSYDQGKEEKLFF
TRBD2 | - | TRBJ2-4 | TRBV5-1 | TGCGCCAGCAGCCATGGACTAGCGGGGAGAGCCAAAAACATTCAGTACTTC | CASSHGLAGRAKNIQYF
- | - | TRBJ2-5 | TRBV9 | TGTGCCAGCAGCGTACGGGGGACGGACGAGACCCAGTACTTC | CASSVRGTDETQYF
TRBD1 | - | TRBJ2-7 | TRBV10-3 | TGTGCCACCGGACAGGGAGCTGGCTACGAGCAGTACTTC | CATGQGAGYEQYF
TRBD1 | - | TRBJ2-5 | TRBV5-1 | TGCGCCAGCAGCCGGGACAGGGGTGAGACCCAGTACTTC | CASSRDRGETQYF
- | - | TRBJ1-6 | TRBV3-1/TRBV3-2 | TGTGCCAGCAGCCAGCCCGACAGCCGTAGCTCCTATAATTCACCCCTCCACTTT | CASSQPDSRSSYNSPLHF
TRBD1 | few | TRBJ2-2 | TRBV7-6 | TGTGCCAGCAGCCAATACACAGGGGGCGGTGACACCGGGGAGCTGTTTTTT | CASSQYTGGGDTGELFF
TRBD1 | few | TRBJ1-5 | TRBV7-6 | TGTGCCAGCAGCCAAGGACAGGGTCGGAATCAGCCCCAGCATTTT | CASSQGQGRNQPQHF
TRBD1 | - | TRBJ2-7 | TRBV19 | TGTGCCAGTAGTAGGACAGGGGGCTCCTACGAGCAGTACTTC | CASSRTGGSYEQYF
- | - | TRBJ2-2 | TRBV11-3 | TGTGCCAGCAGCGTCCAGGGAGGTGACACCGGGGAGCTGTTTTTT | CASSVQGGDTGELFF
TRBD1 | - | TRBJ1-5 | TRBV6-5 | TGTGCCAGCAGACCGACAGGGTCCGGCAATCAGCCCCAGCATTTT | CASRPTGSGNQPQHF
TRBD1 | few | TRBJ2-6 | TRBV4-2 | TGTGCCAGCAGCCAAGAGCAGGGGGCGGGAGGGGCCAACGTCCTGACTTTC | CASSQEQGAGGANVLTF
- | - | TRBJ2-3 | TRBV27 | TGTGCCAGCAGTTTAAGGGGCAGGTGGGCAGATACGCAGTATTTT | CASSLRGRWADTQYF
TRBD1 | - | TRBJ2-1 | TRBV7-2 | TGTGCCAGCAGCCCAGACAGGGTCCGTGAGCAGTTCTTC | CASSPDRVREQFF
TRBD2 | - | TRBJ2-5 | TRBV27 | TGTGCCAGCAGCCGACTAGCGGTTCAAGAGACCCAGTACTTC | CASSRLAVQETQYF
TRBD1 | - | TRBJ2-7 | TRBV7-2 | TGTGCCAGCAGCCCCTGGACAGGGCCAAGCTCCTACGAGCAGTACTTC | CASSPWTGPSSYEQYF
- | - | TRBJ1-1 | TRBV30 | TGTGCCTTATCCACCCAGGTGAACACTGAAGCTTTCTTT | CALSTQVNTEAFF